This TCR beta chain was documented in a study of shared clonotypes between healthy human individuals. Broader study findings: Apart from blood, nothing was sampled; tissue repertoires likely differ. The rarefaction results pointed to incomplete sorted-subset sequencing despite large depth.

Per the original methods: There were no quality scores in the junction-only immunoSEQ sequences, so filtering differed. This table comes from immunoSEQ multiplex PCR, and its TCRdb copy is limited to in-frame clones, with some not included. V and J calls and clone size follow that table, whereas D and trimming were derived from the DNA. The profile shows fewer than 1.8 million clones, approximately 98.5% of them singletons. The study separated CD4+ cells into CD45RA+ naive and CD45RA-negative memory subsets. On this clone: Its antigen is not identified.

The CDR3 totals 16 residues. With 3 bases clipped from V and 7 bases from J, the junction kept 10 bases outside the gene matches. Germline V lookup: CDR1 LGHNA, CDR2 YNFKEQ. The source material was naive CD4+ T cells sorted from blood. Subset indicated: CD45RA+ positively selected. The gene calls are TRBV4-2 and TRBJ2-5, with 11 bases aligning to TRBD2. This clonotype was obtained from a man aged 25-45 years in good health. The CDR3 loop is CASSQVAGGNQRTQYF. CDR3 coding DNA: TGTGCCAGCAGCCAGGTAGCGGGAGGGAATCAAAGGACCCAGTACTTC.